Listed here are 8 T cell receptor beta chains from one sample, sequenced in a study of response to subunit inactivated influenza vaccine. TCRdb redid the calling of the RT-PCR reads with MiXCR, one entry per CDR3 protein. The sample lists roughly 570,000 distinct CDR3 sequences, 10% to 15% occurring once. The sequenced sample was PBMCs from blood, obtained 45 days after vaccination. Source of these receptors: a man aged 50-60 years who received an inactivated influenza vaccine.

This chain links TRBV20-1 with TRBJ2-3, with D uncertain. The germline V and J ends were trimmed by 5 bases and 2 bases, with 8 bases remaining between them. In germline, CDR1 is DFQATT, CDR2 SNEGSKA (reference sequence). The CDR3 is 12 residues long. DNA of the CDR3: TGCAGTGCTCAAAGGACCACAGATACGCAGTATTTT. This sequence encodes CSAQRTTDTQYF.

This clonotype was detected a few times. The chain is built from TRBV6-1 and TRBJ2-2, with unresolved D. This CDR3 is built from 13 residues. Germline loops: CDR1 MNHNS, CDR2 SASEGT. The germline V and J ends were trimmed by 6 bases and 5 bases, with 10 bases remaining between them. CDR3 nucleotide sequence: TGTGCCAGCAGCGAGGCCGTAACCGGGGAGCTGTTTTTT. Its translation: CASSEAVTGELFF.

This chain uses TRBV10-1 with TRBJ2-2, with 8 bases lining up with TRBD1. With 3 bases clipped from V and 6 bases from J, the junction kept 3 bases outside the gene matches. Germline V gene data show CDR1 as WNHNN and CDR2 as SYGVQD (reference sequence). This CDR3 region has 14 residues. CDR3 coding DNA: TGCGCCAGCAGTGACCTACAGGGGGCCGGGGAGCTGTTTTTT. Residues: CASSDLQGAGELFF.

This chain joins TRBV15 and TRBJ2-7; 8 positions match TRBD1. The CDR3 is 14 amino acids. Germline CDR1 is LNHNV and CDR2 is YYDKDF (reference sequence). The V segment lost 2 bases and the J segment 1 base; nucleotides outside the gene matches: 1. CDR3 amino acids: CATSRRDRSYEQYF. The CDR3 DNA reads TGTGCCACCAGCAGAAGGGACAGGTCCTACGAGCAGTACTTC.

In its sample, this clonotype was seen a few times. The genes are TRBV10-2 and TRBJ2-1; 8 nucleotides align to TRBD1. Trimming cost V 1 base and J 5 bases; bases outside gene matches: 4. This CDR3 has 15 amino acids. Germline CDR1 and CDR2: WSHSY and SAAADI. The CDR3 here is CASSEWGTGDNEQFF. The CDR3 DNA sequence: TGCGCCAGCAGTGAGTGGGGGACAGGAGACAATGAGCAGTTCTTC.

This clonotype was observed at least ten times. The rearrangement joins TRBV7-8 to TRBJ2-7, with D perhaps matching TRBD1 or TRBD2 (5 bases each). Germline V gene sequence: CDR1 SGHVS, CDR2 FQNEAQ. V was shortened by 0 bases and J by 2 bases, with 8 bases between the two germline ends. This CDR3 contains 14 residues. Here the CDR3 reads CASSLAGPTYEQYF. DNA of the CDR3: TGTGCCAGCAGCTTAGCGGGACCCACCTACGAGCAGTACTTC.

About this clonotype: At one of its ends the junction is not consistent with the germline gene, which may arise from a read error. The chain uses TRBV6-1 and TRBJ2-7, with 8 bases identical to TRBD1. The germline V gene has CDR1 MNHNS and CDR2 SASEGT. The CDR3 consists of 12 residues. The CDR3 DNA reads TGTGCCGCAGGGGGCAGCTCCAACGAGCAGTACTTC. Protein: CAAGGSSNEQYF.

As concerns this clonotype: A much larger clone is a single base away; this may be a read error. The V gene is TRBV11-2, the J gene TRBJ1-1, with D uncertain. Germline CDR1 is SGHAT and CDR2 is FQNNGV. There are 13 residues in the CDR3. The CDR3 region has the DNA TGTTCCAGCAGCGCTAACGGGAACACTGAAGCTTTCTTT. Its protein product is CSSSANGNTEAFF. The whole variable domain, filled in from reference TRBV11-2 and TRBJ1-1, reads EAGVAQSPRYKIIEKRQSVAFWCNPISGHATLYWYQQILGQGPKLLIQFQNNGVVDDSQLPKDRFSAERLKGVDSTLKIQPAKLEDSAVYLCSSSANGNTEAFFGQGTRLTVV.